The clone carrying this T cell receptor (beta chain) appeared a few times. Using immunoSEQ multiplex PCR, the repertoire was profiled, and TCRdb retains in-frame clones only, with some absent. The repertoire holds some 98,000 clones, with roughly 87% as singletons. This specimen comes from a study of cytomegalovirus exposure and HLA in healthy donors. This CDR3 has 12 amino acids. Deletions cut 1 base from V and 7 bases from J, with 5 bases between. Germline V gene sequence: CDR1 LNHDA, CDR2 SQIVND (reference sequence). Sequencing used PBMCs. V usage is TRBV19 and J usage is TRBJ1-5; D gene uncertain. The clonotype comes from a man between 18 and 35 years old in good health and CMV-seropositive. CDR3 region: CASSIVGQPQHF. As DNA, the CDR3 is TGTGCCAGTAGTATAGTCGGGCAGCCCCAGCATTTT.